Below, one T cell receptor (beta chain) is given with its context. These data belong to a study of blood T cell repertoires in COVID-19. Study-level information: Spain, Italy and the United States supplied samples that represented acute and convalescent COVID-19.

The protocol was immunoSEQ multiplex PCR, while the TCRdb copy is restricted to in-frame clones and leaves out a portion. This sample carries 99,000 or so clones, less than 90% of them seen once, and the ten largest clones take 5% to 6.5%. The CDR3 spans 16 residues. Germline CDR1 SNHLY, CDR2 FYNNEI. V gave up 5 bases and J gave up 4 bases; unmatched junction bases: 3. V gene TRBV2 combines with J gene TRBJ2-2, with 14 bases identical to TRBD2. This sequence was found in a human donor in a cohort sampled during active COVID-19. Sequenced input: peripheral blood. CDR3 in amino acids: CASSRTSGGTTGELFF. The CDR3 bases are TGTGCCAGCAGTCGGACTAGCGGGGGGACCACCGGGGAGCTGTTTTTT.